Listed below are T cell receptor beta chains from one sample, sequenced in a study of blood T cell repertoires in COVID-19. The data were produced by immunoSEQ multiplex PCR, yet TCRdb's version contains in-frame clones alone and is incomplete. The sample has 400,000 or so clones; approximately 91% are singletons. Input material: peripheral blood. Receptors were obtained from a woman in her thirties or forties with COVID-19, enrolled during active disease. The CDR3 runs from the conserved cysteine through the conserved F or W. The order of the fields is D gene, J gene, clone size, V gene, CDR3 DNA, CDR3 protein. D genes are given only for firm matches. Rows may omit the clone size; those that give it use once, few, many or a size class.

>.|TRBJ1-4|.|TRBV28
TGTGCCAGCATCCCCCGGGGGGCTGGAGAAAAACTGTTTTTT
CASIPRGAGEKLFF
>TRBD1|TRBJ1-2|.|TRBV4-3
TGCGCCAGCAGCACTCGGACAGGGAGGATTCGTGGCTACACCTTC
CASSTRTGRIRGYTF
>TRBD1|TRBJ1-6|.|TRBV13
TGTGCCAGCAGCTCGACAGGGGATTATAATTCACCCCTCCACTTT
CASSSTGDYNSPLHF
>TRBD2|TRBJ2-7|once|TRBV7-6
TGTGCCAGCAGCTTCAGGCCTAGCGGGCGATACGAGCAGTACTTC
CASSFRPSGRYEQYF
>.|TRBJ1-1|.|TRBV7-6
TGTGCCAGCAGCTTGGAGGGGACGGTGAACACTGAAGCTTTCTTT
CASSLEGTVNTEAFF
>TRBD1|TRBJ1-2|.|TRBV19
TGTGCCAGTAGTAGGACCCAAAACGGACAGGGGGACTATGGCTACACCTTC
CASSRTQNGQGDYGYTF
>TRBD1|TRBJ2-1|.|TRBV5-1
TGCGCCAGCAGCGCACAGGGGGGTTCCTACAATGAGCAGTTCTTC
CASSAQGGSYNEQFF
>TRBD1|TRBJ1-4|.|TRBV28
TGTGCCAGCAGCCCGTGGACAGGCCAAAATGAAAAACTGTTTTTT
CASSPWTGQNEKLFF
>TRBD1|TRBJ1-1|.|TRBV27
TGTGCCAGCAGTTCCTCCGGGACAGTCACTGAAGCTTTCTTT
CASSSSGTVTEAFF
>TRBD2|TRBJ2-3|.|TRBV19
TGTGCCAGTAGTATGCCTCTAGCGGATCCCACAGATACGCAGTATTTT
CASSMPLADPTDTQYF
>.|TRBJ1-1|.|TRBV3-1/TRBV3-2
TGTGCCAGCAGCCAAGCTAGGGAGCTCACTGAAGCTTTCTTT
CASSQARELTEAFF
>TRBD1|TRBJ1-5|.|TRBV27
TGTGCCAGCAGTTGGGACAGGAGCAATCAGCCCCAGCATTTT
CASSWDRSNQPQHF
>.|TRBJ1-5|.|TRBV19
TGTGCCAGTAGTATTCCGCCACCGGGGCAGCCCCAGCATTTT
CASSIPPPGQPQHF
>TRBD2|TRBJ2-2|.|TRBV10-3
TGTGCCACCCGACTAGCGGATGACACCGGGGAGCTGTTTTTT
CATRLADDTGELFF
>TRBD1|TRBJ1-2|.|TRBV7-9
TGTGCCAGCAGCGTACTGGACAGGGCTGGGGACTATGGCTACACCTTC
CASSVLDRAGDYGYTF
>.|TRBJ1-1|.|TRBV7-9
TGTGCCAGCAGCAGAGACGGGTCCTTTAACACTGAAGCTTTCTTT
CASSRDGSFNTEAFF
>.|TRBJ1-1|once|TRBV6-5
TGTGCCAGCAGCCTCCTGGCTTCGGGAAAGACTGAAGCTTTCTTT
CASSLLASGKTEAFF
>TRBD1|TRBJ2-3|.|TRBV19
TGTGCCAGTAGTACCCATCGGACAGGGGGAGGGGATACGCAGTATTTT
CASSTHRTGGGDTQYF
>TRBD1|TRBJ2-2|.|TRBV19
TGTGCCAGTAGTATGATACAGGGGGCGAACACCGGGGAGCTGTTTTTT
CASSMIQGANTGELFF
>TRBD1|TRBJ1-4|.|TRBV19
TGTGCCAGTAGTATCGGACAGGCGGCTTATGATGAAAAACTGTTTTTT
CASSIGQAAYDEKLFF
>.|TRBJ2-2|.|TRBV7-6
TGTGCCAGCAGCTTAAGAGTCGGGGAGCTGTTTTTT
CASSLRVGELFF
>.|TRBJ2-1|.|TRBV7-9
TGTGCCAGCAGCACCAGCGTTCCGAAGGTGAAGTTCTTC
CASSTSVPKVKFF
>.|TRBJ1-5|.|TRBV28
TGTGCCAGCAGTTTTGGAGGTTATAGCAATCAGCCCCAGCATTTT
CASSFGGYSNQPQHF
>TRBD2|TRBJ2-5|few|TRBV30
TGTGCCTCCAAAGCGGGACGGGAGACCCAGTACTTC
CASKAGRETQYF
>TRBD1|TRBJ1-2|.|TRBV3-1/TRBV3-2
TGTGCCAGCAGCCCCGTCCGGGACAGCCCCTATGGCTACACCTTC
CASSPVRDSPYGYTF
>TRBD1|TRBJ2-2|.|TRBV4-3
TGCGCCAGCAGCCGGGGACAGGCCATGGTGAGCACCGGGGAGCTGTTTTTT
CASSRGQAMVSTGELFF
>.|TRBJ1-5|.|TRBV27
TGTGCCAGCAGCTTTGCTGGGGGCCCTTCGTATAGCAATCAGCCCCAGCATTTT
CASSFAGGPSYSNQPQHF